This TCR beta chain was identified in a study of T cell responses to AZD1222 COVID-19 vaccine. Overall study findings and caveats: Females outnumbered males among donors, who were mostly white British; clonal diversity was possibly underestimated. A rise in Spike-specific TCR breadth and depth followed two AZD1222 doses.

As concerns this clone: The antigen is undetermined.

Germline values: CDR1 LGHNA, CDR2 YNFKEQ. The CDR3 loop spans 15 amino acids. V was pared by 4 bases and J by 5 bases, with 5 bases of the junction left unmatched. Whether given at about 4 or about 12 weeks, second doses were pooled. Clones were sequenced by immunoSEQ multiplex PCR, and TCRdb holds only the in-frame ones, with some missing. In the table there are approximately 81,000 clones, roughly four fifths of which are singletons. The sequence derives from an adult who received the AZD1222 COVID-19 vaccine. The genes are TRBV4-2 and TRBJ1-1; 12 positions match TRBD1. The sample here was peripheral blood, taken 28 days after the second AZD1222 dose. The DNA for the CDR3 is TGTGCCAGCAGCCCTCAGGGACAGGGGGCAACTGAAGCTTTCTTT. Its translation is CASSPQGQGATEAFF.